This T cell receptor (beta chain) was sequenced during a study of blood T cell repertoires in COVID-19. Study in general: Collection of acute and convalescent COVID-19 samples took place in the United States, Italy and Spain. In each case, the material was cDNA or gDNA derived from T cells, B-cell-depleted T cells, or PBMCs.

Under the authors' procedure: Estimation of nucleated cell counts relied on the amplification of reference gene primers. TCRdb's copy holds only in-frame clones and misses some; the assay was immunoSEQ multiplex PCR. V, J and clone size are taken as reported in that table, and D and trimming were inferred from the DNA itself. The table has 40,000 to 50,000 clones, more than 60% seen once. This clone was found once. This CDR3 has 17 amino acids. CDR1 is SGHNT, CDR2 YYREEE, per germline (reference sequence). Trimming pared 0 bases from V and 0 bases from J, leaving 13 bases between. The gene calls are TRBV5-4 and TRBJ1-3; tentatively, D is TRBD1 (5 bases). This sequence originates from a woman in her 70s with acute or convalescent COVID-19. Sequencing was carried out using peripheral blood. For the CDR3, the DNA is TGTGCCAGCAGCTTGGAAGGACAATCGAGCTCTGGAAACACCATATATTTT. Protein: CASSLEGQSSSGNTIYF.